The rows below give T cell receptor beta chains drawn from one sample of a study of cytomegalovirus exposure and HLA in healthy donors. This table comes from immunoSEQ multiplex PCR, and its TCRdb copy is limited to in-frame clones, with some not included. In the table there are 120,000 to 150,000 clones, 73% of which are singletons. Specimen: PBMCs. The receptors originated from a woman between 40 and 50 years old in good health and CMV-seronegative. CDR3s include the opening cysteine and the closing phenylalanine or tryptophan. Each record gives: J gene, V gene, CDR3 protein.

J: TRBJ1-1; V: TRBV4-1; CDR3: CASSSSPLNTEAFF
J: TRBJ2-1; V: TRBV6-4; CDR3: CASSDSIVDEQFF
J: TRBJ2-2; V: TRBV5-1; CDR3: CASRPQGISGELFF
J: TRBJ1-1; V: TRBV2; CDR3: CASSAGHPGNTEAFF
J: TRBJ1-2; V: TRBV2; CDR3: CASSRPRVHGYTF
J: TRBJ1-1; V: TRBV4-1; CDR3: CASSQESHLNTEAFF
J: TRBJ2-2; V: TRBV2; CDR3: CASSGLITGELFF
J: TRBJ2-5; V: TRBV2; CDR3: CASNSLGGQETQYF
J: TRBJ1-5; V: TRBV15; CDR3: CATSRSTDQPQHF
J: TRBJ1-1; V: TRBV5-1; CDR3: CASSLSRNTEAFF
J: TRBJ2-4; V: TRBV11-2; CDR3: CASSFTQGYENIQYF
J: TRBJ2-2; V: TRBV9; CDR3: CASSDRANTGELFF
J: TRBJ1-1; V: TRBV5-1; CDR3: CASSLVGQPNTEAFF
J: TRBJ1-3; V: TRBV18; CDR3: CASSPLLGQDTIYF
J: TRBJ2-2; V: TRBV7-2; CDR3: CASANRNTGELFF
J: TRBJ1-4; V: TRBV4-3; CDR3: CASSHAETGAYEKLFF
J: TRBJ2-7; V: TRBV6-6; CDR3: CASTGLFSYEQYF
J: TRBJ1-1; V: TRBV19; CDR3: CASSMGEGYTEAFF
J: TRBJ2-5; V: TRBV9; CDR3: CASSVAARAETQYF
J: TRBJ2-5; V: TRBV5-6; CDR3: CASSPGGPGTQYF
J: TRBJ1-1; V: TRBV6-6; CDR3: CASNAYRGMNTEAFF
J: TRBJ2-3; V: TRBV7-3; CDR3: CASSIGTSGEADTQYF
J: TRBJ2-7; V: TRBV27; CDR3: CASSLEGTGSSYEQYF
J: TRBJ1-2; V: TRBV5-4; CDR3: CASSYRDTTSSGYTF
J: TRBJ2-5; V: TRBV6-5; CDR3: CASSYSTLAGLGTQYF
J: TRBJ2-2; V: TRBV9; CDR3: CASSVGWDSENTGELFF
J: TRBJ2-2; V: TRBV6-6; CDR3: CASRAGANTGELFF
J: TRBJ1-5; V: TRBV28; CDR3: CASSFRGYQPQHF
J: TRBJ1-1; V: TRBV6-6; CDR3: CASSYVVAEAFF
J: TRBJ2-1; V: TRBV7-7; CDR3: CASSPPPTSSVGNEQFF
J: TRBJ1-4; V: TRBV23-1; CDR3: CASSLWQGLANEKLFF
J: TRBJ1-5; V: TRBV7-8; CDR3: CASSPSGGPQPQHF
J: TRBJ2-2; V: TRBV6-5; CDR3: CASNGAANTGELFF
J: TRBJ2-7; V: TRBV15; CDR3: CATSRDLNYEQYF
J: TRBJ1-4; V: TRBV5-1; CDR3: CASSLGTGGNEKLFF
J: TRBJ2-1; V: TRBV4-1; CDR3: CASSQGTRSSYNEQFF
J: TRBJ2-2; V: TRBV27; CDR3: CASNALAGLRGTGELFF
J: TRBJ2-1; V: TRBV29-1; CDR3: CSALRGSSGGPRNEQFF
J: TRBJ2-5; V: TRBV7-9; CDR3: CASSFQGLIETQYF
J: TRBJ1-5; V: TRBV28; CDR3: CASIPAPNQPQHF
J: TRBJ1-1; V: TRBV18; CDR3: CASSPRQPVNTEAFF
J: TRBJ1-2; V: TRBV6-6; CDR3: CASSYGTAAPPEGYTF
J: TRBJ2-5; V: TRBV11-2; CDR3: CAISRSGGLETQYF
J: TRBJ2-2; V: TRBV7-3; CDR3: CASSLDPMPGQGHGELFF
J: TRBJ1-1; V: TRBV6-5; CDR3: CASSYSGALNTEAFF
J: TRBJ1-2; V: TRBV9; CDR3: CASSESGQGYGYTF
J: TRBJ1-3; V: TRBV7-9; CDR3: CASRQDRSSGNTIYF
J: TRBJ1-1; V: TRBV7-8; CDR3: CASSPSATIVAFF
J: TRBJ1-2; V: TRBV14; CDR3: CASSQDLGQGKGGYGYTF
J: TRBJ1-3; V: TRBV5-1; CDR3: CASSFGGTGTGNTIYF
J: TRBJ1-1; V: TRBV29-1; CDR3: CSVEANRELYTEAFF
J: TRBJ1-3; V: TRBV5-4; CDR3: CASSSQETGGNTIYF
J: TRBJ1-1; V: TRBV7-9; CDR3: CSSSLGQGTTEAFF
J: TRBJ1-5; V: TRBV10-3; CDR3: CAISETGGQVSNQPQHF
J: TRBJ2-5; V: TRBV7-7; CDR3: CASSLGGPETQYF
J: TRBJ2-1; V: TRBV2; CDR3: CASSMGHNSYNEQFF
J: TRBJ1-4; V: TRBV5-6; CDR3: CASSDSTGMDEKLFF